This TCR beta chain was sequenced in a study of T cell changes during pregnancy in multiple sclerosis. Only a few counts were recorded for this clone. V gave up 3 bases and J gave up 3 bases, with 17 bases separating them. Per germline, CDR1 SEHNR and CDR2 FQNEAQ (reference sequence). The CDR3 is 16 residues long. Measured with immunoSEQ multiplex PCR; TCRdb has only the in-frame clones, and not every one. The sample has about 74,000 clones, under 95% seen once. Sequenced here: peripheral blood, sampled in the third trimester of pregnancy. This receptor was identified in a female donor with multiple sclerosis, enrolled in a pregnancy study. V gene TRBV7-9 combines with J gene TRBJ1-1; tentative D call: TRBD1 (5 bases). CDR3 region: CASSFGGEVRDTEAFF. The DNA of the CDR3 is TGTGCCAGCAGCTTCGGAGGGGAGGTACGGGACACTGAAGCTTTCTTT.